The rows below give T cell receptor beta chains drawn from one sample of a study of blood T cells in healthy people across ages. TCRdb fed the 5' RACE reads into MiXCR, producing one record per CDR3 protein. The table has some 800,000 distinct CDR3 sequences, roughly 25% seen once. The same data also went into a second study, on T cells of mothers and their children.

The specimen sequenced was blood. Receptor source: a boy under 18 in good health. CDR3s include the opening cysteine and the closing phenylalanine or tryptophan. The D gene is left open where the match is weak. Not all rows give a size; the values are once, few, many and, for expanded clones, a class.

J,V,D,size,CDR3,DNA
TRBJ1-2,TRBV4-3,.,few,CASSQDRGSHGYTF,TGCGCCAGCAGCCAAGATCGGGGCTCGCATGGCTACACCTTC
TRBJ2-3,TRBV5-1,.,few,CASSLGGASPPDTQYF,TGCGCCAGCAGCTTGGGGGGGGCTAGTCCCCCAGATACGCAGTATTTT
TRBJ2-3,TRBV7-2,.,few,CASSPVLVAGWGAADTQYF,TGTGCCAGCAGCCCCGTATTGGTAGCGGGTTGGGGGGCGGCAGATACGCAGTATTTT
TRBJ1-2,TRBV28,.,.,CASYGTPNNYGYTF,TGTGCCAGCTACGGGACACCAAATAACTATGGCTACACCTTC
TRBJ2-1,TRBV28,TRBD2,.,CASSPPAGGHLEQFF,TGTGCCAGCAGCCCTCCCGCGGGAGGCCACTTGGAGCAGTTCTTC
TRBJ2-7,TRBV5-1,.,.,CASSLAEMGPYEQYF,TGCGCCAGCAGCTTGGCCGAAATGGGCCCCTACGAGCAGTACTTC
TRBJ2-1,TRBV3-1,TRBD1,.,CASSQGDSLYNEQFF,TGTGCCAGCAGCCAAGGGGACAGTCTCTACAATGAGCAGTTCTTC
TRBJ1-2,TRBV27,.,.,CASSRIQSWAAGYTF,TGTGCCAGCAGTCGGATTCAATCGTGGGCAGCTGGCTACACCTTC
TRBJ1-1,TRBV27,TRBD1,.,CASSSGTVEAFF,TGTGCCAGCAGTTCGGGGACAGTAGAAGCTTTCTTT
TRBJ2-1,TRBV4-2,TRBD2,.,CASSQVTPRSSGLYNEQFF,TGTGCCAGCAGCCAAGTGACCCCTAGATCTAGCGGGCTTTACAATGAGCAGTTCTTC
TRBJ2-1,TRBV5-1,.,.,CASSLDVPSYNEQFF,TGCGCCAGCAGCTTGGATGTACCGTCCTACAATGAGCAGTTCTTC
TRBJ2-5,TRBV7-8,TRBD2,.,CASSFTSGRAFQETQYF,TGTGCCAGCAGCTTCACGAGCGGGAGGGCCTTTCAAGAGACCCAGTACTTC
TRBJ2-5,TRBV4-3,.,.,CASSRFRGQETQYF,TGCGCCAGCAGCCGGTTCAGGGGTCAAGAGACCCAGTACTTC
TRBJ2-1,TRBV6-2/TRBV6-3,.,.,CASSYPRLAIEQFF,TGTGCCAGCAGTTACCCGCGTCTGGCAATTGAGCAGTTCTTC
TRBJ2-1,TRBV28,TRBD1,few,CASSSRTGAEQFF,TGTGCCAGCAGTTCTCGTACAGGGGCTGAGCAGTTCTTC
TRBJ2-1,TRBV29-1,TRBD1,few,CSVELGQGPSNEQFF,TGCAGCGTTGAACTAGGACAGGGTCCCTCCAATGAGCAGTTCTTC
TRBJ1-3,TRBV12-5,.,.,CASAASRFGNTIYF,TGTGCTAGTGCCGCATCCAGATTTGGAAACACCATATATTTT
TRBJ1-1,TRBV27,TRBD1,few,CASSLSPLGQGLGEAFF,TGTGCCAGCAGTTTATCGCCTCTTGGACAGGGTTTGGGTGAAGCTTTCTTT
TRBJ2-1,TRBV6-2/TRBV6-3,.,few,CASSRGPVNEQFF,TGTGCCAGCAGCCGGGGACCAGTCAATGAGCAGTTCTTC
TRBJ2-1,TRBV6-2/TRBV6-3,.,.,CASSYSIGWYEQFF,TGTGCCAGCAGTTACTCGATCGGGTGGTATGAGCAGTTCTTC
TRBJ2-1,TRBV4-1,TRBD2,few,CASSHPTSGAYNEQFF,TGCGCCAGCAGCCATCCGACTAGCGGGGCATACAATGAGCAGTTCTTC
TRBJ1-5,TRBV7-2,TRBD1,.,CASSWDRHSNQPQHF,TGTGCCAGCAGCTGGGACAGGCATAGCAATCAGCCCCAGCATTTT
TRBJ2-5,TRBV5-1,.,few,CASSTRGETKETQYF,TGCGCCAGCAGCACGAGGGGGGAAACTAAAGAGACCCAGTACTTC
TRBJ1-1,TRBV7-2,.,.,CASSLVGGGDADTEAFF,TGTGCCAGCAGCTTAGTTGGAGGGGGTGACGCCGACACTGAAGCTTTCTTT
TRBJ2-7,TRBV9,TRBD2,few,CASSPLSGGEQYF,TGTGCCAGCAGCCCCCTTTCGGGAGGCGAGCAGTACTTC
TRBJ1-1,TRBV6-5,.,.,CASSPDMNTEAFF,TGTGCCAGCAGTCCTGACATGAACACTGAAGCTTTCTTT
TRBJ1-4,TRBV28,TRBD1,few,CASSFGQGGEKLFF,TGTGCCAGCAGTTTCGGACAGGGGGGCGAAAAACTGTTTTTT
TRBJ2-1,TRBV7-3,TRBD2,.,CASSFSPGSGGAGYNEQFF,TGTGCCAGCAGCTTCAGTCCGGGTAGCGGGGGGGCCGGGTACAATGAGCAGTTCTTC
TRBJ2-2,TRBV4-3,.,.,CASSQVSQGGTGELFF,TGCGCCAGCAGCCAAGTATCACAGGGTGGCACCGGGGAGCTGTTTTTT
TRBJ2-6,TRBV27,.,.,CASSLTGRMASGANVLTF,TGTGCCAGCAGTCTCACGGGACGAATGGCGTCTGGGGCCAACGTCCTGACTTTC
TRBJ2-7,TRBV4-3,.,.,CASSQDLPSSYEQYF,TGCGCCAGCAGCCAAGATCTGCCCAGCTCCTACGAGCAGTACTTC
TRBJ2-7,TRBV14,.,.,CASSQEGHEQYF,TGTGCCAGCAGCCAAGAAGGGCACGAGCAGTACTTC
TRBJ2-7,TRBV4-3,.,.,CASSQGRNSYEQYF,TGCGCCAGCAGCCAGGGGCGAAACTCCTACGAGCAGTACTTC
TRBJ2-5,TRBV15,.,.,CATSRRGGTETQYF,TGTGCCACCAGCAGAAGGGGGGGTACCGAGACCCAGTACTTC
TRBJ2-3,TRBV6-5,TRBD2,.,CASSYSRLASVLSDTQYF,TGTGCCAGCAGTTACTCGAGACTAGCGTCGGTCTTATCAGATACGCAGTATTTT
TRBJ2-2,TRBV2,TRBD1,few,CASSETGGPGELFF,TGTGCCAGCAGTGAGACAGGGGGGCCCGGGGAGCTGTTTTTT
TRBJ1-1,TRBV28,TRBD1,few,CASSHGTGDTEAFF,TGTGCCAGCAGTCACGGGACAGGCGACACTGAAGCTTTCTTT
TRBJ2-6,TRBV3-1,TRBD1,few,CASTPRQGAGANVLTF,TGTGCCAGCACCCCGCGGCAGGGGGCAGGGGCCAACGTCCTGACTTTC
TRBJ2-1,TRBV5-6,.,few,CASSLAERTEQFF,TGTGCCAGCAGCTTGGCCGAGCGGACAGAGCAGTTCTTC
TRBJ2-5,TRBV28,.,few,CASRRDLWGQETQYF,TGTGCCAGCAGACGAGACCTCTGGGGCCAAGAGACCCAGTACTTC
TRBJ2-6,TRBV5-1,.,.,CASSSEQAPGANVPTF,TGCGCCAGCAGCTCAGAACAGGCCCCTGGGGCCAACGTCCCGACTTTC
TRBJ2-7,TRBV7-9,TRBD2,few,CASSLVSSGSLLSSYEQYF,TGTGCCAGCAGCTTAGTCTCGAGCGGGAGTTTGCTTAGCTCCTACGAGCAGTACTTC
TRBJ1-2,TRBV7-2,.,.,CASSSLTGNGYTF,TGTGCCAGCAGCTCACTAACAGGGAATGGCTACACCTTC
TRBJ2-5,TRBV12-3/TRBV12-4,.,few,CASSDFQETQYF,TGTGCCAGCAGTGACTTCCAAGAGACCCAGTACTTC
TRBJ2-7,TRBV27,.,few,CASSWAGQFEQYF,TGTGCCAGCAGTTGGGCAGGGCAATTCGAGCAGTACTTC
TRBJ1-6,TRBV4-1,.,.,CASSQLYQGFGSGRLHF,TGCGCCAGCAGCCAACTATATCAGGGGTTCGGTTCTGGTCGCCTCCACTTT